Included here is one TCR beta chain sequence, with context. Its specificity is not known. This entry comes from a study of shared clonotypes between healthy human individuals. Produced via immunoSEQ multiplex PCR; TCRdb's table is partial and in-frame only. The sample has 550,000 to 650,000 clones; 90% to 97% are singletons. The CDR3 loop spans 14 amino acids. The germline CDR1 and CDR2 sequences are MDHEN and SYDVKM. The V end was cut by 6 bases, the J end by 0 bases, with 11 bases between. Terminally differentiated effector memory CD45RA+ cells were left out of the naive CD8 fraction, which was CD45RO-negative and positively selected for CCR7. All the donors were Caucasian adults who lived in Nashville, Tennessee. Study-level points and caveats: Sampling involved blood alone; tissue repertoires likely differ.

The sequenced sample was naive CD8+ T cells sorted from blood. The TCR comes from a woman aged 25 to 39 in good health. The chain employs TRBV28 and TRBJ1-1; D remains ambiguous. The CDR3 protein is CASRTPVMNTEAFF. The CDR3 coding sequence is TGTGCCAGCAGAACCCCGGTCATGAACACTGAAGCTTTCTTT.